This T cell receptor (beta chain) was documented in a study of blood T cell repertoires in COVID-19. Sequenced by immunoSEQ multiplex PCR; TCRdb stores in-frame clones only, minus some. Of 200,000 to 300,000 clones in the sample, about nine tenths are singletons; the top ten hold about 1.6%. The CDR3 runs to 13 residues. The germline V and J ends were trimmed by 6 bases and 4 bases, with 12 bases remaining between them. Germline V gives CDR1 SEHNR, CDR2 FQNEAQ (reference sequence). This sequence was found in a middle-aged man who had recovered from COVID-19. The chain joins TRBV7-9 to TRBJ1-1; D remains unclear. Sequencing was performed on PBMCs or T cells enriched from blood (not recorded which). The CDR3 sequence: CASRLTGSTEAFF. CDR3 in DNA: TGTGCCAGCAGGTTGACGGGGTCCACTGAAGCTTTCTTT.